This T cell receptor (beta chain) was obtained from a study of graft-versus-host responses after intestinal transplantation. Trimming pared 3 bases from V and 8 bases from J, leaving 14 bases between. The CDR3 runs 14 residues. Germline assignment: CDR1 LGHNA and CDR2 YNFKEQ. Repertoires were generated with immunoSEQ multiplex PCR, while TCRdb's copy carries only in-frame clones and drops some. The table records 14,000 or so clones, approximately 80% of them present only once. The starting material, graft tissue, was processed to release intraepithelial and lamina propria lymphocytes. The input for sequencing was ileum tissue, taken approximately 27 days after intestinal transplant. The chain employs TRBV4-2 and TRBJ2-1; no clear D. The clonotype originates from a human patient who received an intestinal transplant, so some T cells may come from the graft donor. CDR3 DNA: TGTGCCAGCAGCCAGGTTAAGATAGATTATGAGCAGTTCTTC. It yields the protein CASSQVKIDYEQFF.